Listed here are 28 T cell receptor beta chains from one sample, sequenced in a study of cytomegalovirus exposure and HLA in healthy donors. Measured with immunoSEQ multiplex PCR; TCRdb has only the in-frame clones, and not every one. The repertoire includes approximately 210,000 clones, 86% of them detected once, and more than 1.4% sits in the top ten. Sample: PBMCs. These TCRs come from a woman between 18 and 30 years old in good health and CMV-seronegative.

This chain joins TRBV19 and TRBJ2-7; D is ambiguous. Trimming pared 5 bases from V and 7 bases from J, leaving 12 bases between. Per the germline V gene, CDR1 is LNHDA and CDR2 is SQIVND (reference sequence). The CDR3 runs 12 residues. CDR3 coding DNA: TGTGCCAGTAGTTCGCGGTCATGGGAGCAGTACTTC. It is translated as CASSSRSWEQYF.

The chain employs TRBV28 and TRBJ1-4; D uncertain. The CDR3 is made up of 15 amino acids. V dropped 4 bases and J dropped 5 bases, with 14 bases sitting between them. Germline CDR1 reads MDHEN; CDR2 reads SYDVKM. Here the CDR3 DNA reads TGTGCCAGCAGTTCTTTCCGTAAGCCCAATGAAAAACTGTTTTTT. It translates to CASSSFRKPNEKLFF. Full variable domain (outside the CDR3, taken from reference TRBV28 and TRBJ1-4): DVKVTQSSRYLVKRTGEKVFLECVQDMDHENMFWYRQDPGLGLRLIYFSYDVKMKEKGDIPEGYSVSREKKERFSLILESASTNQTSMYLCASSSFRKPNEKLFFGSGTQLSVL.

The chain links TRBV6-1 to TRBJ2-7, with 7 positions matching TRBD1. J gave up 3 bases and V 5 bases, and 7 bases lay outside the gene matches. This CDR3 spans 14 amino acids. Germline values: CDR1 MNHNS, CDR2 SASEGT. The CDR3 loop is CASSSGQVGYEQYF. The CDR3, as DNA: TGTGCCAGCAGTAGTGGACAGGTCGGCTACGAGCAGTACTTC.

The chain employs TRBV6-5 and TRBJ1-2; D unclear. Germline values: CDR1 MNHEY, CDR2 SVGAGI. There are 11 residues in the CDR3. V gave up 4 bases and J gave up 8 bases, with 8 bases separating them. This CDR3 is CASSSIVGYTF. The CDR3 bases are TGTGCCAGCAGTTCCATTGTGGGCTACACCTTC.

The chain links TRBV15 to TRBJ1-1, with D unresolved. Trimming removed 1 base from V and 5 bases from J, with 8 bases in between. The CDR3 sequence is 13 residues long. CDR1 LNHNV and CDR2 YYDKDF come from the germline V gene (reference sequence). The CDR3, as DNA: TGTGCCACCAGCAGAGTGGCAAAGACTGAAGCTTTCTTT. This translates into CATSRVAKTEAFF.

The genes are TRBV5-1 and TRBJ1-1, with a weak D call TRBD1 (5 bases). Per the germline V gene, CDR1 is SGHRS and CDR2 is YFSETQ. The CDR3 consists of 15 residues. V dropped 0 bases and J dropped 6 bases, with 15 bases sitting between them. The CDR3 DNA reads as TGCGCCAGCAGCTTGGTACCTACACAGGTATCTGAAGCTTTCTTT. Its protein is CASSLVPTQVSEAFF.

The chain carries TRBV7-2 and TRBJ2-7; 8 bases match TRBD1. CDR1 SGHTA and CDR2 FQGNSA come from the germline V gene. V shed 5 bases, J shed 2 bases, and the junction held 14 bases outside the gene matches. There are 17 residues in the CDR3. The CDR3 nucleotides are TGTGCCAGCAGCATAAAAGAGGACAGGGTTTGGGCCTACGAGCAGTACTTC. Its translation: CASSIKEDRVWAYEQYF. Filled out from reference TRBV7-2 and TRBJ2-7, the complete variable domain reads GAGVSQSPSNKVTEKGKDVELRCDPISGHTALYWYRQSLGQGLEFLIYFQGNSAPDKSGLPSDRFSAERTGGSVSTLTIQRTQQEDSAVYLCASSIKEDRVWAYEQYFGPGTRLTVT.

This clone has a handful of counts. The chain is built from TRBV5-1 and TRBJ1-6; TRBD1 matches 9 bases. Trimming took 0 bases from V and 6 from J; bases not matched to a gene: 7. The length of the CDR3 is 17 residues. Germline CDR1 reads SGHRS; CDR2 reads YFSETQ. Here the CDR3 DNA reads TGCGCCAGCAGCTTGGGCTCCGCGGGACAGGGTAATTCACCCCTCCACTTT. This codes for CASSLGSAGQGNSPLHF.

V gene TRBV6-5 combines with J gene TRBJ1-2; 8 nucleotides match TRBD1. The junction had 7 bases not matched to a gene; V was cut back by 2 bases and J by 8 bases. The CDR3 covers 14 residues. In germline, CDR1 is MNHEY, CDR2 SVGAGI. The CDR3 loop is CASSYTTGGEGYTF. The CDR3 DNA reads as TGTGCCAGCAGTTACACAACAGGGGGAGAAGGCTACACCTTC.

The chain has TRBV27 and TRBJ2-1; D may be TRBD2 (6 bases). The CDR3 is made up of 18 amino acids. CDR1 MNHEY and CDR2 SMNVEV come from the germline V gene (reference sequence). V gave up 5 bases and J gave up 2 bases, with 22 bases separating them. For the CDR3, the DNA is TGTGCCAGCAGTATCCGGGACTCCTCCGCGCCCCCCTACAATGAGCAGTTCTTC. Amino acids: CASSIRDSSAPPYNEQFF.

Here the CDR3 reads CASSLEGPSSAYEQYF. The CDR3 DNA reads TGCGCCAGCAGCTTAGAGGGCCCGAGTTCCGCCTACGAGCAGTACTTC. The chain combines TRBV5-1 with TRBJ2-7; D is perhaps TRBD2 (5 bases). The CDR3 covers 16 residues. Germline V gene sequence: CDR1 SGHRS, CDR2 YFSETQ. The germline V and J ends were trimmed by 2 bases and 2 bases, with 17 bases remaining between them.

The chain's CDR3 is CASSPLGLGSNEQFF. The CDR3 nucleotides are TGTGCCAGCAGTCCCTTGGGGCTAGGCAGCAATGAGCAGTTCTTC. The chain recombines TRBV6-4 with TRBJ2-1; TRBD1 might be the D (5 bases). The germline V and J ends were trimmed by 5 bases and 6 bases, with 17 bases remaining between them. Looked up from germline, CDR1 is MRHNA and CDR2 is SNTAGT. The CDR3 runs to 15 residues.

The rearrangement joins TRBV27 to TRBJ1-4; TRBD1 might be the D (5 bases). The ends were cut back, 3 bases at V and 4 bases at J, with 9 bases in the middle. This CDR3 comprises 14 residues. Germline V CDR1 and CDR2: MNHEY, SMNVEV (reference sequence). CDR3 DNA sequence: TGTGCCAGCAGTTTTCAGGGCCGTAATGAAAAACTGTTTTTT. This gives the protein CASSFQGRNEKLFF.

This clone was seen once. The CDR3 bases are TGTGCCAGCAGTTACTCGACTCGTATGGAGCAGTTCTTC. Residues: CASSYSTRMEQFF. V gene TRBV6-6 combines with J gene TRBJ2-1, with no clear D. CDR1 and CDR2 (germline): MNHNY, SVGAGI (reference sequence). V was trimmed by 0 bases and J by 10 bases, leaving 10 bases between them. The CDR3 consists of 13 residues.

The chain joins TRBV6-5 to TRBJ1-1; 9 bases are a match to TRBD1. Trimming took 2 bases from V and 3 from J; bases not matched to a gene: 4. The CDR3 is 15 amino acids. Germline loops: CDR1 MNHEY, CDR2 SVGAGI. CDR3 loop: CASSYGRTGDTEAFF. The CDR3 DNA follows: TGTGCCAGCAGTTACGGGAGGACAGGGGACACTGAAGCTTTCTTT.

The V and J genes are TRBV28 and TRBJ1-2; no clear D gene. The ends were cut back, 5 bases at V and 6 bases at J, with 16 bases in the middle. There are 14 residues in the CDR3. Germline V gene sequence: CDR1 MDHEN, CDR2 SYDVKM. In DNA, the CDR3 is TGTGCCAGCAGTCCCGGGAGGTTGGTTGATGGCTACACCTTC. Protein product: CASSPGRLVDGYTF.

The J gene is TRBJ2-3, the V gene TRBV7-9, with TRBD2 matching 13 bases. Trimming cost V 6 bases and J 6 bases; bases outside gene matches: 6. The CDR3 loop spans 15 amino acids. The germline gives CDR1 SEHNR, CDR2 FQNEAQ (reference sequence). CDR3 residues: CASRWGLAGRDTQYF. In nucleotides, the CDR3 is TGTGCCAGCAGGTGGGGACTAGCGGGGCGGGATACGCAGTATTTT.

The chain joins TRBV6-6 to TRBJ1-2; D is ambiguous. Trimming cost V 2 bases and J 4 bases, with 11 bases left between them. Per the germline V gene, CDR1 is MNHNY and CDR2 is SVGAGI (reference sequence). This CDR3 has 14 residues. CDR3 residues: CASSYTEGTYGYTF. CDR3 in DNA: TGTGCCAGCAGTTACACCGAGGGAACCTATGGCTACACCTTC.

V and J are TRBV7-2 and TRBJ2-7; 9 nucleotides align to TRBD1. The CDR3 length is 14 residues. The V segment lost 2 bases and the J segment 6 bases; nucleotides outside the gene matches: 5. The germline gives CDR1 SGHTA, CDR2 FQGNSA. CDR3 sequence reads: CASSLSTGGGEQYF. The CDR3 coding sequence is TGTGCCAGCAGCTTAAGTACAGGGGGCGGCGAGCAGTACTTC.

The rearrangement links TRBV7-2 to TRBJ2-2; 8 bases fit TRBD2. The CDR3 covers 14 residues. The germline gives CDR1 SGHTA, CDR2 FQGNSA. V trimming: 4 bases; J trimming: 4 bases; junction bases outside the gene matches: 2. As DNA, the CDR3 is TGTGCCAGCAGCTACGGACTAGCCACCGGGGAGCTGTTTTTT. Its translation is CASSYGLATGELFF.

This chain uses TRBV6-4 with TRBJ1-2, with 7 bases lining up with TRBD1. V lost 5 bases, J lost 6 bases, and 6 bases stayed unmatched. CDR1 and CDR2 (germline): MRHNA, SNTAGT. The CDR3 sequence is 13 residues long. The CDR3 DNA sequence: TGTGCCAGCAGTCGGACAGGAACCCATGGCTACACCTTC. As protein: CASSRTGTHGYTF.

This chain uses TRBV7-2 with TRBJ1-2, with 8 nucleotides matching TRBD1. The CDR3 covers 14 residues. Losses at the gene ends were 2 bases for V and 3 bases for J; bases not matched to a gene: 2. Germline CDR1 SGHTA, CDR2 FQGNSA. The CDR3 nucleotides are TGTGCCAGCAGCTTAAGACAGGGGTACTATGGCTACACCTTC. Its translation: CASSLRQGYYGYTF.

This rearrangement joins TRBV19 to TRBJ1-2, with D uncertain. Germline loops: CDR1 LNHDA, CDR2 SQIVND (reference sequence). V was clipped by 8 bases and J by 8 bases, with 21 bases between them. This CDR3 has 14 amino acids. The CDR3 sequence is CASDDRVPSGGYTF. CDR3 bases: TGTGCCAGTGACGACCGAGTCCCGTCGGGAGGCTACACCTTC. The complete variable domain, with remaining parts taken from reference TRBV19 and TRBJ1-2, reads DGGITQSPKYLFRKEGQNVTLSCEQNLNHDAMYWYRQDPGQGLRLIYYSQIVNDFQKGDIAEGYSVSREKKESFPLTVTSAQKNPTAFYLCASDDRVPSGGYTFGSGTRLTVV.

The gene calls are TRBV19 and TRBJ1-4; D remains ambiguous. V gave up 6 bases and J gave up 5 bases, with 7 bases separating them. CDR1 is LNHDA, CDR2 SQIVND, per germline (reference sequence). The CDR3 runs 12 residues. In nucleotides, the CDR3 is TGTGCCAGTAGCTATTCGAATGAAAAACTGTTTTTT. Translating it yields CASSYSNEKLFF.

The genes are TRBV7-7 and TRBJ2-7; unclear D gene. The germline V gene encodes CDR1 SSHAT and CDR2 FNYEAQ (reference sequence). The CDR3 runs 16 residues. V was clipped by 5 bases and J by 2 bases, with 19 bases between them. The CDR3 is CASSPTSTFAAYEQYF. CDR3 DNA: TGTGCCAGCAGCCCGACGTCGACTTTTGCCGCCTACGAGCAGTACTTC.

The V and J genes are TRBV6-5 and TRBJ2-2; 7 positions match TRBD1. V shed 5 bases and J 3 bases; nucleotides not matched to a gene: 3. Germline V CDR1 and CDR2: MNHEY, SVGAGI. This CDR3 is 14 amino acids long. The CDR3 sequence: CASSGTVDTGELFF. The CDR3 bases are TGTGCCAGCAGTGGGACAGTGGACACCGGGGAGCTGTTTTTT.

This chain uses TRBV7-2 with TRBJ1-4, with TRBD1 matching 7 bases. CDR3 length: 15 residues. V shed 1 base and J 8 bases; nucleotides not matched to a gene: 7. The germline gives CDR1 SGHTA, CDR2 FQGNSA. DNA of the CDR3: TGTGCCAGCAGCTTAGACGGGACAGTAGGAGAAAAACTGTTTTTT. Protein product: CASSLDGTVGEKLFF.

The rearrangement links TRBV14 to TRBJ1-4, with D uncertain. Trimming took 2 bases from V and 6 from J, leaving 13 bases between them. CDR1 is SGHDN and CDR2 is FVKESK in the germline V gene. CDR3 length: 15 residues. CDR3 sequence: CASSQSYGNHEKLFF. The CDR3 coding sequence is TGTGCCAGCAGCCAAAGTTACGGGAACCATGAAAAACTGTTTTTT.